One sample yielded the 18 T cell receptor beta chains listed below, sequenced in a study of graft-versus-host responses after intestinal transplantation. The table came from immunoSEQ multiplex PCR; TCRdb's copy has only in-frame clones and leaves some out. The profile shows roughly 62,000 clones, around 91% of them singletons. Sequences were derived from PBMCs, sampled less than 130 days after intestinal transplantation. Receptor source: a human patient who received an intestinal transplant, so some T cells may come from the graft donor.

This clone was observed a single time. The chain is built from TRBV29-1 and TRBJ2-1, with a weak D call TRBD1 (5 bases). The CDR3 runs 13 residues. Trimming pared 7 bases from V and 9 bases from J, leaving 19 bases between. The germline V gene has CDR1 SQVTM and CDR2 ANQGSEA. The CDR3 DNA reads TGCAGCGGATCACTCAGGGTTTTGGGTGAGCAGTTCTTC. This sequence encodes CSGSLRVLGEQFF.

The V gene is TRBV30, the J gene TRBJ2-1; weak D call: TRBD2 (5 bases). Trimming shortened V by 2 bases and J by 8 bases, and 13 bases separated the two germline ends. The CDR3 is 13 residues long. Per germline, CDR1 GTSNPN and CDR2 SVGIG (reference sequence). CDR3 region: CAWSLRPGDEQFF. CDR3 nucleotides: TGTGCCTGGAGTCTCCGTCCCGGGGATGAGCAGTTCTTC.

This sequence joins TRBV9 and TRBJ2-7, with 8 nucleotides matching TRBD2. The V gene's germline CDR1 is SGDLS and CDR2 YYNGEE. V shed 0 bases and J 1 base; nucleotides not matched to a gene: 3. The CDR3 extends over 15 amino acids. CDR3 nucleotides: TGTGCCAGCAGCGTAGGGACTAGCCCTTCCTACGAGCAGTACTTC. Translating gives CASSVGTSPSYEQYF.

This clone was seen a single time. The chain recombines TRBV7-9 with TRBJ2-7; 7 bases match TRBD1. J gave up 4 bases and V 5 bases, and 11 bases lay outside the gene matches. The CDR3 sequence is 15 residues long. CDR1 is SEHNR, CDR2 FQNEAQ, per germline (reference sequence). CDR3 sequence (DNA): TGTGCCAGCAGCGATACTTCAGGGGGAAGGTACGAGCAGTACTTC. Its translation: CASSDTSGGRYEQYF.

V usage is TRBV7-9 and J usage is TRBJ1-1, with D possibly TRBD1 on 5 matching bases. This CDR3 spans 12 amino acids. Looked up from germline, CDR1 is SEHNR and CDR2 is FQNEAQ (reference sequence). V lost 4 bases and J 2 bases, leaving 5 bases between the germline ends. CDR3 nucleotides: TGTGCCAGCAGCTGGGACAACACTGAAGCTTTCTTT. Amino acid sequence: CASSWDNTEAFF.

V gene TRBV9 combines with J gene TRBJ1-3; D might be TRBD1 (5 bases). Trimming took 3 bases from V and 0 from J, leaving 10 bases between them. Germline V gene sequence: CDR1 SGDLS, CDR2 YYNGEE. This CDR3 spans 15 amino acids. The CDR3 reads CASSAQGGSGNTIYF. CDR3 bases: TGTGCCAGCAGCGCTCAGGGAGGCTCTGGAAACACCATATATTTT.

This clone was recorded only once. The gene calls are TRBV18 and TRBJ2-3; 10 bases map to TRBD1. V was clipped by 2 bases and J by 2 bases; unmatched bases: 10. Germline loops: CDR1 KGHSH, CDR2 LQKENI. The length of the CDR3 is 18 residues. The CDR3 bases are TGTGCCAGCTCACCAGGGACAGGGGTCTCTATATTCACAGATACGCAGTATTTT. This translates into CASSPGTGVSIFTDTQYF.

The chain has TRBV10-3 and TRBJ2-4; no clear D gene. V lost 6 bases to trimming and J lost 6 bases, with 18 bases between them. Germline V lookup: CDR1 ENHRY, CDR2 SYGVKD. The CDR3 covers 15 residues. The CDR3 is CAISIQTTGGNIQYF. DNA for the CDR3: TGTGCCATCAGCATACAGACAACTGGTGGAAACATTCAGTACTTC.

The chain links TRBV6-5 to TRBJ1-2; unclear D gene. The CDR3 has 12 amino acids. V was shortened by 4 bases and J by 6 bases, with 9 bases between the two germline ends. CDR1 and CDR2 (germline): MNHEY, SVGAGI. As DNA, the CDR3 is TGTGCCAGCAGTTCCTTTATAGATGGCTACACCTTC. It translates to CASSSFIDGYTF.

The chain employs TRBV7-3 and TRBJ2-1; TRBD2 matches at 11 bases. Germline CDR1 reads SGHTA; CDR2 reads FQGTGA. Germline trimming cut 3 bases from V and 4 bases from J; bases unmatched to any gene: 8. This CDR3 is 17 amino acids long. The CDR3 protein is CASSLTGTSGAYNEQFF. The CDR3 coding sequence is TGTGCCAGCAGCTTGACCGGGACTAGCGGAGCTTACAATGAGCAGTTCTTC.

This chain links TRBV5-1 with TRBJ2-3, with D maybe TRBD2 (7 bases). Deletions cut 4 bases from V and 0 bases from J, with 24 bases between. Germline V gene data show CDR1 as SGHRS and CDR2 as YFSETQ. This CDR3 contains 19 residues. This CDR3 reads CASSHGRGAPLVSTDTQYF. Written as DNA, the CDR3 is TGCGCCAGCAGCCATGGTCGGGGGGCACCCCTGGTTAGCACAGATACGCAGTATTTT. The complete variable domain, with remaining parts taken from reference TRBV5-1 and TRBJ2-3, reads KAGVTQTPRYLIKTRGQQVTLSCSPISGHRSVSWYQQTPGQGLQFLFEYFSETQRNKGNFPGRFSGRQFSNSRSEMNVSTLELGDSALYLCASSHGRGAPLVSTDTQYFGPGTRLTVL.

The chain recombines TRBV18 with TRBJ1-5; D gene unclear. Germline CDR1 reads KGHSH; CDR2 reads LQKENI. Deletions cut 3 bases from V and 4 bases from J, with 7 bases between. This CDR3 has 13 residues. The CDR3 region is CASSPTGNQPQHF. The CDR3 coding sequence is TGTGCCAGCTCACCGACGGGAAATCAGCCCCAGCATTTT.

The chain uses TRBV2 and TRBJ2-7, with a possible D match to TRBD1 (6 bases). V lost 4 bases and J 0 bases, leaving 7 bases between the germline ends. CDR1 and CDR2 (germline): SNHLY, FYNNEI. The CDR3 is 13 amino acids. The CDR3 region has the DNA TGTGCCAGCAGTGGACAGGCCTCCTACGAGCAGTACTTC. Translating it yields CASSGQASYEQYF.

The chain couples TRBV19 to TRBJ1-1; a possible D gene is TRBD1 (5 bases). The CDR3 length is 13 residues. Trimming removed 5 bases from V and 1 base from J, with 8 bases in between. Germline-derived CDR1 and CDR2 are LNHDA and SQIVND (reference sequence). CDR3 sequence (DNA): TGTGCCAGTAGTCTCGGGACGAACACTGAAGCTTTCTTT. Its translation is CASSLGTNTEAFF. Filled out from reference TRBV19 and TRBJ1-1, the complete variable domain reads DGGITQSPKYLFRKEGQNVTLSCEQNLNHDAMYWYRQDPGQGLRLIYYSQIVNDFQKGDIAEGYSVSREKKESFPLTVTSAQKNPTAFYLCASSLGTNTEAFFGQGTRLTVV.

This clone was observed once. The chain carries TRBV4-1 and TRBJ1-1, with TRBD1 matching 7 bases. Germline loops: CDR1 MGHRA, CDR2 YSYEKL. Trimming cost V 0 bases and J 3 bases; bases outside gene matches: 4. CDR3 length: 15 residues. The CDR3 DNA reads TGCGCCAGCAGCCAAGAGACCAGGGGGGACACTGAAGCTTTCTTT. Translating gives CASSQETRGDTEAFF.

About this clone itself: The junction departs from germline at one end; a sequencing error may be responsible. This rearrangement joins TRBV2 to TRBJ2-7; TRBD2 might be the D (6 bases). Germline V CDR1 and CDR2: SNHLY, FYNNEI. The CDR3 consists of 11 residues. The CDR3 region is CASREGYERYF. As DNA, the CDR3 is TGTGCCAGCAGGGAGGGTTACGAGCGGTACTTC.

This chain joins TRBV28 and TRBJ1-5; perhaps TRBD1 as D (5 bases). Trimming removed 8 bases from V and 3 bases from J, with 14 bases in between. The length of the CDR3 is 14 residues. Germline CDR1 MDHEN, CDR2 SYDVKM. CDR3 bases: TGTGCCAGCCGGGACGGAGGTTTCAATCAGCCCCAGCATTTT. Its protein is CASRDGGFNQPQHF.

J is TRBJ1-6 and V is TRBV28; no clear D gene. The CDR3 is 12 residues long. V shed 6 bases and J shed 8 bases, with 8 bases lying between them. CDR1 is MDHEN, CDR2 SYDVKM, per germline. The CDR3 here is CASRAFDSPLHF. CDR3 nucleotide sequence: TGTGCCAGCAGGGCTTTTGATTCACCCCTCCACTTT.